This entry concerns a single T cell receptor beta chain. Method: immunoSEQ multiplex PCR; TCRdb's copy keeps in-frame clones and lacks some. This sample has nearly 35,000 clones, with 65% to 70% found just once. These data are taken from a study of STAT5B mutations in CD4+ large granular lymphocyte leukemia. The CDR3 is 15 residues long. V dropped 3 bases and J dropped 6 bases, with 20 bases sitting between them. Germline V lookup: CDR1 SQVTM, CDR2 ANQGSEA. The TCR was taken from a human donor in good health. Specimen: CD4+ T cells from blood buffy coats. This chain links TRBV29-1 with TRBJ1-2; D not resolved. CDR3 in amino acids: CSVDIRVSEIDGYTF. The CDR3 bases are TGCAGCGTTGATATTCGCGTCAGCGAAATAGATGGCTACACCTTC.